The table lists the clone carrying this TCR beta chain with many counts. Sample time point: persistent/refractory GD, antithyroid drugs over 5 years with positive TRAb. Generation of the TCR library employed RNA extracted from PBMCs. This sample was taken from a study of regulatory T cells in long-lasting Graves disease. Building the TCR beta libraries relied on iRepertoire HTBI primers, and CDR3 regions underwent Arm-PCR. TCRdb called the multiplex PCR reads again in MiXCR, with one record for every CDR3 protein. Of roughly 450,000 distinct CDR3 sequences in the sample, roughly 20% were seen once. In germline, CDR1 is SNHLY, CDR2 FYNNEI. Unmatched junction bases numbered 8, after V lost 8 bases and J lost 2 bases. The CDR3 sequence is 14 residues long.

The chain combines TRBV2 with TRBJ2-5, with TRBD2 matching over 7 bases. The TCR sequence derives from a female donor with Graves disease. Sample: peripheral blood mononuclear cells (PBMCs), taken when the disease was refractory, from a patient treated with antithyroid drugs. The CDR3 DNA is TGTGCCAGCGGTACGTCTAGCGGACAAGAGACCCAGTACTTC. It codes for CASGTSSGQETQYF.